One TCR beta chain is described in this entry. Its antigen specificity is not known. The input lacks base qualities; no much larger clone sits a single base away. A MiSeq instrument was used for deep resolution sequencing, which targeted depths ranging from 1 in 1 million up to 1 in 200,000 T cells, with coverage averaging 10x for each clonotype. TCR beta libraries were generated with the immunoSEQ hsTCRB Kit. As for how the authors treated the data: Data were analyzed with ImmunoSEQ Data Assistant and ImmunoSEQ Analyzer, with V, D and J genes assigned per IMGT definitions. Clonality, with values ranging from 0 to 1, was calculated as one minus the normalized Shannon entropy of productive rearrangement frequencies. Only overrepresented clonotypes making up at least 0.05% of the repertoire of each patient were included in the public clonotype analysis. Approximately 14 age-matched healthy donor repertoires from immuneACCESS served as clonality controls. The immuneACCESS repertoire file appears here via TCRdb, limited to in-frame rearrangements. These files lack a portion of the clones; in checked studies, under half of the deficit traces to unresolved V genes, and the cause of the others is not known. V and J calls and clone size are as listed in that table; D and trimming were resolved from the DNA. In this sample the table shows approximately 91,000 clones, around 79% of which occur a single time. Roughly 5% of the sample is taken by the ten largest.

The germline V gene specifies SGHTA as CDR1 and FQGNSA as CDR2. From the cysteine through the phenylalanine, the CDR3 covers 14 amino acids. Only the CDR3 part of the read is kept: 42 bases, read in frame from the first base. V is pared back by 0 bases and J by 4 bases, with 8 bases lying between the germline termini. This specimen comes from a study of cytotoxic CD8 clonotypes in ibrutinib-treated CLL (dated by TCRdb to the early 2020s). In the study overall: The cohort was composed of some ten relapsed/refractory and about 15 treatment-naive patients; IGHV unmutated status was identified in fewer than 18 patients. Responses were partial in around 25 patients and complete in 2; after median 68 months follow-up, about 14 stayed in remission and approximately twelve progressed. Samples at response were collected after a median of approximately twelve months of treatment, with a range of about 6 to 40 months. Samples averaged approximately 250,000 productive templates and approximately 100,000 productive rearrangements. Of the roughly 86 people in the trial, about two dozen had longitudinal samples available. Cryopreserved peripheral blood mononuclear cells were collected before treatment, at response, and at either disease progression or sustained remission. Every remission and progressive disease sample was obtained while ibrutinib was still being received by the patients.

What the work shows at the level of the full study, not this receptor alone: Lymph node repertoires were not examined, and the timing of sampling was not matched between patients in sustained remission and those whose disease progressed. Public clonotypes were rare and either shrank or stayed stable during treatment, and the rise in clonality at ibrutinib response reflected expansion of private clonotypes. Baseline clonality exceeded that of age-matched healthy donors and correlated strongly with circulating CD8+ T-cell counts. Clonality rose at ibrutinib response, remained stable during sustained remission, and dropped back toward baseline at progression.

The time point label of this sample denotes: approximately eleven months on ibrutinib. Roughly 2.2 micrograms of genomic DNA were extracted from cryopreserved PBMCs for TCR beta library preparation. Longitudinal blood samples from CLL patients on ibrutinib monotherapy underwent high-throughput TCR beta sequencing. Patients were enrolled in a phase 2 open-label single-center ibrutinib monotherapy trial. This sample comprised PBMCs, obtained after 12 months of ibrutinib treatment. This TCR was recovered from a human donor with chronic lymphocytic leukemia. The sequence links TRBV7-2 to TRBJ2-3, with the identity of the D gene unclear. CDR3 sequence: CASSLAPGPDTQYF. The DNA reads as follows: TGTGCCAGCAGCTTAGCGCCCGGGCCAGATACGCAGTATTTT.